This TCR beta chain stems from a study of T cell changes during pregnancy in multiple sclerosis (dated by TCRdb to the late 2010s). Concerning the study at large: Changes in the T cell repertoire over the course of pregnancy were examined in this study in women with multiple sclerosis.

The CDR3 holds 16 amino acids from the cysteine to the phenylalanine. Left in the record is the CDR3 DNA by itself, 48 bases read in frame from the first base. V loses 0 bases of germline sequence and J loses 0 bases, and the interval between the two ends is 14 bases. The germline V gene (reference sequence) provides CDR1 GTSNPN and CDR2 SVGIG. Notes on this clone: Its antigen remains undetermined. No quality values exist for individual bases; no much larger clone is one base distant.

The library was prepared using the immunoSEQ multiplex PCR assay. The clones in this table, taken by TCRdb from immuneACCESS, are in-frame only. Not every clone is retained; where verified, under half of the shortfall comes from an unresolved V gene, and the cause of the rest is unknown. This sample gives 45,000 or so clones in total; 85% to 90% of them show up just once. About 2% of the sample comes from the top ten. The rearrangement combines TRBV30 with TRBJ1-1; 6 matching bases give a weak D call of TRBD1. This clonotype was sampled from a female donor with multiple sclerosis, enrolled in a pregnancy study. Specimen: peripheral blood, collected in the first trimester of pregnancy. The CDR3 region has the sequence CAWSVLPGTMNTEAFF. The nucleotide sequence reads as follows: TGTGCCTGGAGTGTACTACCCGGGACAATGAACACTGAAGCTTTCTTT. The full variable domain, completed from the reference TRBV30 and TRBJ1-1 proteins outside the CDR3, reads SQTIHQWPATLVQPVGSPLSLECTVEGTSNPNLYWYRQAAGRGLQLLFYSVGIGQISSEVPQNLSASRPQDRQFILSSKKLLLSDSGFYLCAWSVLPGTMNTEAFFGQGTRLTVV.